Below, 29 T cell receptor beta chains from the same sample are listed, as sequenced in a study of lymphopenia after photon versus proton radiotherapy. Assay used: immunoSEQ multiplex PCR; TCRdb lists only in-frame clones, some missing. The sample includes some 55,000 clones, approximately 86% seen only once; the top ten take approximately 2%. This material consisted of peripheral blood, taken from a patient treated with photon-based radiotherapy. The receptors were sampled from a man aged 35 to 55 with gastric cancer.

The chain combines TRBV30 with TRBJ1-1, with D maybe TRBD1 (6 bases). This CDR3 is built from 14 residues. V was shortened by 4 bases and J by 6 bases, with 18 bases between the two germline ends. Germline CDR1 reads GTSNPN; CDR2 reads SVGIG (reference sequence). CDR3 sequence (DNA): TGTGCCTGGACCCCTCCGGGGGCCGGGGCTGAAGCTTTCTTT. It is translated as CAWTPPGAGAEAFF.

The gene calls are TRBV18 and TRBJ2-2, with D perhaps matching TRBD1 (5 bases). In germline, CDR1 is KGHSH, CDR2 LQKENI. V was shortened by 8 bases and J by 4 bases, with 17 bases between the two germline ends. The length of the CDR3 is 15 residues. The CDR3 sequence: CASRVTEQGTGELFF. In DNA form, the CDR3 reads TGTGCCAGCCGCGTGACGGAGCAGGGCACCGGGGAGCTGTTTTTT.

This chain connects TRBV12-5 to TRBJ1-3; 12 bases align to TRBD1. Germline V gene sequence: CDR1 LGHNT, CDR2 FRNRAP. The CDR3 is 20 residues long. V shed 6 bases, J shed 0 bases, and the junction held 15 bases outside the gene matches. The CDR3 here is CASGPLSRDRGLGSGNTIYF. The CDR3 DNA sequence: TGTGCTAGTGGCCCCCTTTCCCGGGACAGGGGGCTCGGCTCTGGAAACACCATATATTTT. The variable domain in full, completed from reference TRBV12-5 and TRBJ1-3, reads DARVTQTPRHKVTEMGQEVTMRCQPILGHNTVFWYRQTMMQGLELLAYFRNRAPLDDSGMPKDRFSAEMPDATLATLKIQPSEPRDSAVYFCASGPLSRDRGLGSGNTIYFGEGSWLTVV.

The chain links TRBV7-6 to TRBJ1-4; no reliable D call. Per the germline V gene, CDR1 is SGHVS and CDR2 is FNYEAQ. This CDR3 region has 17 residues. Between the trimmed V and J ends, which lost 1 base and 6 bases, there was a span of 18 bases. The CDR3 sequence is CASSLGPGQTTDEKLFF. The DNA of the CDR3 is TGTGCCAGCAGCTTAGGACCGGGCCAGACCACCGATGAAAAACTGTTTTTT.

This sequence joins TRBV11-2 and TRBJ2-1; possible D gene TRBD1, 6 bases. V lost 10 bases, J lost 4 bases, and 14 bases lay in between. This CDR3 is built from 13 residues. The germline gives CDR1 SGHAT, CDR2 FQNNGV. The CDR3 region has the DNA TGTGCCACTTCCCAGGGGACATACAATGAGCAGTTCTTC. This translates into CATSQGTYNEQFF.

This chain links TRBV19 with TRBJ1-5, with 7 bases fitting TRBD1. The CDR3 covers 16 residues. The V and J ends lost 7 bases and 4 bases, in that order; junction bases with no gene match: 13. Germline V gene sequence: CDR1 LNHDA, CDR2 SQIVND (reference sequence). CDR3 in DNA: TGTGCCAGTACCACGATCGGGACAGCGTTAAATCAGCCCCAGCATTTT. Protein product: CASTTIGTALNQPQHF.

This chain joins TRBV27 and TRBJ1-6; D gene uncertain. This CDR3 comprises 13 residues. Germline assignment: CDR1 MNHEY and CDR2 SMNVEV (reference sequence). V was trimmed by 5 bases and J by 9 bases, leaving 11 bases between them. CDR3 nucleotides: TGTGCCAGCAGTCCCCCCGCTTTTTCACCCCTCCACTTT. Amino acids: CASSPPAFSPLHF.

The chain carries TRBV7-9 and TRBJ2-7, with D uncertain. This CDR3 is 14 amino acids long. CDR1 and CDR2 (germline): SEHNR, FQNEAQ (reference sequence). V was clipped by 1 base and J by 3 bases, with 10 bases between them. CDR3 protein: CASSLGQMDYEQYF. CDR3 DNA sequence: TGTGCCAGCAGCTTAGGTCAGATGGACTACGAGCAGTACTTC.

The V call is TRBV7-7, the J call TRBJ2-5; perhaps TRBD2 as D (5 bases). CDR1 and CDR2 from the germline V gene are SSHAT and FNYEAQ (reference sequence). V shed 4 bases and J shed 2 bases, with 11 bases lying between them. The length of the CDR3 is 14 residues. The CDR3 loop reads CASSSGFRQETQYF. The CDR3, as DNA: TGTGCCAGCAGCTCGGGATTTAGGCAAGAGACCCAGTACTTC.

The chain is built from TRBV7-8 and TRBJ1-2; D gene ambiguous. Germline CDR1 and CDR2: SGHVS and FQNEAQ. CDR3 length: 15 amino acids. V dropped 1 base and J dropped 4 bases, with 13 bases sitting between them. CDR3 in amino acids: CASSLGRSRSYGYTF. DNA for the CDR3: TGTGCCAGCAGCTTAGGGCGATCAAGGTCCTATGGCTACACCTTC.

The J gene is TRBJ2-7, the V gene TRBV10-3; 9 nucleotides line up with TRBD1. V was clipped by 2 bases and J by 5 bases; unmatched bases: 4. The CDR3 is made up of 14 amino acids. CDR1 ENHRY and CDR2 SYGVKD come from the germline V gene. This chain's CDR3 is CAISEPGQGDEQYF. CDR3 DNA: TGTGCCATCAGTGAGCCGGGACAGGGCGACGAGCAGTACTTC.

The chain employs TRBV5-4 and TRBJ1-1, with D possibly matching TRBD1 (6 bases). Deletions cut 0 bases from V and 10 bases from J, with 10 bases between. The CDR3 is made up of 12 amino acids. Germline V gene lookup returns CDR1 SGHNT and CDR2 YYREEE (reference sequence). This CDR3 reads CASSLVQGGAFF. The DNA of the CDR3 is TGTGCCAGCAGCTTGGTACAGGGCGGAGCTTTCTTT.

This chain connects TRBV7-6 to TRBJ2-1; D gene unclear. The CDR3 runs 15 residues. Germline CDR1 and CDR2: SGHVS and FNYEAQ. V was clipped by 2 bases and J by 6 bases, with 14 bases between them. The CDR3 protein is CASSLKWRGGNEQFF. The CDR3 nucleotides read TGTGCCAGCAGCTTAAAATGGAGAGGCGGCAATGAGCAGTTCTTC.

This clone came up once. The rearrangement uses TRBV6-5 and TRBJ1-2; 11 positions agree with TRBD1. The CDR3 spans 15 residues. The ends lost 5 bases at V and 7 bases at J; junction bases unmatched: 9. Per germline, CDR1 MNHEY and CDR2 SVGAGI. Here the CDR3 DNA reads TGTGCCAGCAGTCCTTCAATGGGACAGGGGGGTGGCTACACCTTC. This encodes CASSPSMGQGGGYTF.

The genes are TRBV5-8 and TRBJ2-3; D is unclear. Germline loops: CDR1 SGHTS, CDR2 YDEGEE. The ends were cut back, 2 bases at V and 8 bases at J, with 3 bases in the middle. The CDR3 length is 10 residues. The CDR3 region is CASSFVTQYF. The DNA of the CDR3 is TGTGCCAGCAGCTTCGTTACGCAGTATTTT.

The J gene is TRBJ2-7, the V gene TRBV5-1; D gene ambiguous. Per germline, CDR1 SGHRS and CDR2 YFSETQ. V was pared by 3 bases and J by 2 bases, with 9 bases between. This CDR3 comprises 13 residues. CDR3 coding DNA: TGCGCCAGCAGCTCGACAACAACCTACGAGCAGTACTTC. Protein product: CASSSTTTYEQYF.

This clone was counted a few times. The chain is built from TRBV7-9 and TRBJ2-7; perhaps TRBD1 as D (5 bases). Germline V gives CDR1 SEHNR, CDR2 FQNEAQ (reference sequence). The CDR3 consists of 13 residues. V was cut by 5 bases and J by 2 bases, with 10 bases left in between. The CDR3 DNA reads as TGTGCCAGCAGCCCACAGGAGACCTACGAGCAGTACTTC. It is translated as CASSPQETYEQYF.

The chain couples TRBV14 to TRBJ2-5; D possibly uses TRBD1 or TRBD2 (5 bases each). CDR3 length equals 13 residues. Germline CDR1 SGHDN, CDR2 FVKESK. The V gene lost 1 base and the J gene lost 4 bases, with 7 bases spanning the gap. CDR3 loop: CASSQAGGETQYF. The CDR3 DNA is TGTGCCAGCAGCCAAGCTGGGGGAGAGACCCAGTACTTC. The whole variable domain, filled in from reference TRBV14 and TRBJ2-5, reads EAGVTQFPSHSVIEKGQTVTLRCDPISGHDNLYWYRRVMGKEIKFLLHFVKESKQDESGMPNNRFLAERTGGTYSTLKVQPAELEDSGVYFCASSQAGGETQYFGPGTRLLVL.

This clone was seen only a few times. The J gene is TRBJ1-1, the V gene TRBV18; no reliable D call. V lost 4 bases and J lost 10, with 16 bases in between. There are 13 residues in the CDR3. Looked up from germline, CDR1 is KGHSH and CDR2 is LQKENI. CDR3 protein: CASSQNEVGTAFF. CDR3 bases: TGTGCCAGCTCACAAAACGAGGTCGGTACAGCTTTCTTT.

This clone was recorded once. The chain uses TRBV18 and TRBJ1-3; D is ambiguous. V lost 0 bases and J 0 bases, leaving 6 bases between the germline ends. In germline, CDR1 is KGHSH, CDR2 LQKENI. This CDR3 spans 15 amino acids. CDR3 region: CASSPPGSSGNTIYF. The CDR3 bases are TGTGCCAGCTCACCACCCGGGAGCTCTGGAAACACCATATATTTT.

The chain links TRBV25-1 to TRBJ2-6, with D uncertain. This CDR3 has 18 amino acids. The germline V and J ends were trimmed by 2 bases and 1 base, with 15 bases remaining between them. Germline V gives CDR1 MGHDK, CDR2 SYGVNS. The CDR3 region has the DNA TGTGCCAGCAGTGAAGTGTCGGGCGTGGGGTCTGGGGCCAACGTCCTGACTTTC. Amino acid sequence: CASSEVSGVGSGANVLTF.

V and J are TRBV7-9 and TRBJ2-3; D unresolved. This CDR3 is 14 amino acids long. V was cut by 8 bases and J by 5 bases, with 17 bases left in between. The germline gives CDR1 SEHNR, CDR2 FQNEAQ (reference sequence). This CDR3 is CASPDGFGGDTQYF. DNA of the CDR3: TGTGCCAGCCCGGACGGATTTGGCGGAGATACGCAGTATTTT.

This clone was seen only once. The gene calls are TRBV7-3 and TRBJ1-6; D is unresolved. CDR1 SGHTA and CDR2 FQGTGA come from the germline V gene. V lost 0 bases, J lost 4 bases, and 4 bases lay in between. This CDR3 region has 14 residues. This CDR3 is CASSLTDYNSPLHF. The CDR3 bases are TGTGCCAGCAGCTTAACAGATTATAATTCACCCCTCCACTTT.

The chain joins TRBV7-9 to TRBJ1-6; 9 bases fit TRBD1. CDR3 length equals 18 residues. Germline V gives CDR1 SEHNR, CDR2 FQNEAQ (reference sequence). After removal of 3 bases from V and 4 bases from J, the junction contained 10 bases not matched to a gene. In DNA, the CDR3 is TGTGCCAGCAGCTTTCAATCGGGGACAGGGCAGTATAATTCACCCCTCCACTTT. It encodes CASSFQSGTGQYNSPLHF.

The chain has TRBV7-7 and TRBJ2-2, with D unclear. V was pared by 1 base and J by 3 bases, with 6 bases between. In germline, CDR1 is SSHAT, CDR2 FNYEAQ (reference sequence). CDR3 length: 14 residues. The CDR3 is CASSLDGHTGELFF. The CDR3 coding sequence is TGTGCCAGCAGCTTAGACGGACACACCGGGGAGCTGTTTTTT. The whole variable domain, remainder taken from reference TRBV7-7 and TRBJ2-2, is GAGVSQSPRYKVTKRGQDVTLRCDPISSHATLYWYQQALGQGPEFLTYFNYEAQPDKSGLPSDRFSAERPEGSISTLTIQRTEQRDSAMYRCASSLDGHTGELFFGEGSRLTVL.

This chain links TRBV7-2 with TRBJ2-1; D gene unclear. Trimming stripped 4 bases from V and 2 bases from J, with 12 bases between. This CDR3 has 15 amino acids. Germline lookup yields CDR1 SGHTA and CDR2 FQGNSA. For the CDR3, the DNA is TGTGCCAGCAGCTCCACGATCCATCCCTACAATGAGCAGTTCTTC. Translated: CASSSTIHPYNEQFF.

The chain links TRBV19 to TRBJ2-2; D unresolved. The germline CDR1 and CDR2 sequences are LNHDA and SQIVND (reference sequence). V lost 4 bases and J lost 3, with 6 bases in between. CDR3 size: 13 residues. CDR3 region: CASSNQYTGELFF. The CDR3 DNA follows: TGTGCCAGTAGTAATCAGTACACCGGGGAGCTGTTTTTT.

For the CDR3, the DNA is TGCGCCAGCAGCCCAACAGGCTATGAGCAGTTCTTC. It codes for CASSPTGYEQFF. The genes are TRBV4-1 and TRBJ2-1, with D perhaps matching TRBD1 (5 bases). The germline V gene has CDR1 MGHRA and CDR2 YSYEKL. V lost 4 bases, J lost 8 bases, and 9 bases lay in between. CDR3 length: 12 amino acids.

This clone was detected once. The chain is built from TRBV6-1 and TRBJ2-3, with a weak D call TRBD1 (5 bases). CDR3 length: 13 residues. Germline V gene lookup returns CDR1 MNHNS and CDR2 SASEGT. The V gene lost 10 bases and the J gene lost 4 bases, with 15 bases spanning the gap. CDR3 residues: CANVPGISDTQYF. Here the CDR3 DNA reads TGTGCCAACGTCCCAGGGATTTCAGATACGCAGTATTTT.